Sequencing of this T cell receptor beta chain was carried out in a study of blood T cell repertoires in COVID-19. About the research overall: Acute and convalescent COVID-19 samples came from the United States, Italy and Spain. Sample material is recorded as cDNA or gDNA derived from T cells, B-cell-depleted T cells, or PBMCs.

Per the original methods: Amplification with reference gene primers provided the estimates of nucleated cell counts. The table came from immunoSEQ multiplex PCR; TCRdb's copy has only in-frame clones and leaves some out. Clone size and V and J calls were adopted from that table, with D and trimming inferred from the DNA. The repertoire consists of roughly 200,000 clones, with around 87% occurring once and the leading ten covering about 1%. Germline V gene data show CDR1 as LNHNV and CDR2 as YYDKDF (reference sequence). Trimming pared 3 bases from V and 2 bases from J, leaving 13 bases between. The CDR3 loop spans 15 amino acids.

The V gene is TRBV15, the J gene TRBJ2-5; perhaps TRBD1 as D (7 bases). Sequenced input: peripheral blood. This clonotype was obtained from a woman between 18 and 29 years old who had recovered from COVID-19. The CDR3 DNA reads TGTGCCACCAGCAGGTACAGGGGACTGCAAGAGACCCAGTACTTC. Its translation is CATSRYRGLQETQYF.